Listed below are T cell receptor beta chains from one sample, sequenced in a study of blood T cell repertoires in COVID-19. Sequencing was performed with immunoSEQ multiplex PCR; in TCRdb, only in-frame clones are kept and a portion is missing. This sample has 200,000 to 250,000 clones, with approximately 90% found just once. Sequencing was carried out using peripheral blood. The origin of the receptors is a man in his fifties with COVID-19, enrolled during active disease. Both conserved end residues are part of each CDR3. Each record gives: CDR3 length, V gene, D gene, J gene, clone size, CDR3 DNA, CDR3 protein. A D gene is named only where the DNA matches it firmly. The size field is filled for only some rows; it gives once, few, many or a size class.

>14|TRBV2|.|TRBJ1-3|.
TGTGCCAGGGGAGGGTCCAGTGAAGGAAACACCATATATTTT
CARGGSSEGNTIYF
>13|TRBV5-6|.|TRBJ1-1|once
TGTGCCAGCAGCTTAAGGAGAACGGCTGAAGCTTTCTTT
CASSLRRTAEAFF
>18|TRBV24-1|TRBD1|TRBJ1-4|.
TGTGCCACCAGTTGGGACAGGACAGAGGAAGCGACTAATGAAAAACTGTTTTTT
CATSWDRTEEATNEKLFF
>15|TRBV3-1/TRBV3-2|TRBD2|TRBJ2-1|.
TGTGCCAGCAGCCAAGTAGCGGGACGGAACAATGAGCAGTTCTTC
CASSQVAGRNNEQFF
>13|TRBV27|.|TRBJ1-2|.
TGTGCCAGCAGTTTTCAGGGTTACGATGGCTACACCTTC
CASSFQGYDGYTF
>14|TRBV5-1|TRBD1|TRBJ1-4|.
TGCGCCAGCAGCCCGGGACAGGGGAATGAAAAACTGTTTTTT
CASSPGQGNEKLFF
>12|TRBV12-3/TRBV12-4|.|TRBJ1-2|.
TGTGCCAGCAGTCTGGGGCGGGGTGGCTACACCTTC
CASSLGRGGYTF
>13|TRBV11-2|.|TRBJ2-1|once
TGTGCCAGCAGCTTAGATTCCCCTAGCGAGCAGTTCTTC
CASSLDSPSEQFF
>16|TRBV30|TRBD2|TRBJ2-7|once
TGTGCCTGGACCACCCCTTGGGAGCGGGAGTCCCACGAGCAGTACTTC
CAWTTPWERESHEQYF
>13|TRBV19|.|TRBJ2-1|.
TGTGCCAGTACCAGGTCCCAGTACAATGAGCAGTTCTTC
CASTRSQYNEQFF
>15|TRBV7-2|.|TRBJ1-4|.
TGTGCCAGCAGCTTAGCTAGCGGGGTTGAGGAAAAACTGTTTTTT
CASSLASGVEEKLFF
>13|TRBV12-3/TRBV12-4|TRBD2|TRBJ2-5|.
TGTGCCAGCAGTTTATGGGGGGGGGAGACCCAGTACTTC
CASSLWGGETQYF
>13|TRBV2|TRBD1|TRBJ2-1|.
TGTGCCAGCAGCCCTAATACAGGGGGTGAGCAGTTCTTC
CASSPNTGGEQFF
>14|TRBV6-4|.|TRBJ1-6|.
TGTGCCAGCAGTCCCCCTGGCGGTGGTTCACCCCTCCACTTT
CASSPPGGGSPLHF
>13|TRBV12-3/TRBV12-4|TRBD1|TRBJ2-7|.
TGTGCCAGCAGGACAGGGGCCGGCTACGAGCAGTACTTC
CASRTGAGYEQYF
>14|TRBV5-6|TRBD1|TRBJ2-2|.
TGTGCCAGCAGGGACAGGAGAAACACCGGGGAGCTGTTTTTT
CASRDRRNTGELFF
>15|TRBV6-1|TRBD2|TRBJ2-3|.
TGTGCCAGCAGTGAACAAGCGGGAGCTAGAGATACGCAGTATTTT
CASSEQAGARDTQYF
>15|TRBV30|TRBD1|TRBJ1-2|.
TGTGCCTGGAGTTCCTTCGGGACAGGGGGCTATGGCTACACCTTC
CAWSSFGTGGYGYTF
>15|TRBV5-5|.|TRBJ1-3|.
TGTGCCAGCAGCCCTCCCGGTTTGTTTGGAAACACCATATATTTT
CASSPPGLFGNTIYF
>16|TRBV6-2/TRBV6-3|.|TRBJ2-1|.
TGTGCCAGCAGTACCCGCCGGGTTACGTCCTACAATGAGCAGTTCTTC
CASSTRRVTSYNEQFF
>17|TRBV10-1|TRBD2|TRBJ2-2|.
TGCGCCAGCAGTCGAGGACTAGCGGGAGTGGGTACCGGGGAGCTGTTTTTT
CASSRGLAGVGTGELFF
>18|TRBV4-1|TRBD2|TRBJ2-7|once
TGCGCCAGCAGCCAAGGCCCCCGCGGAGCGGGAGTCCCCTACGAGCAGTACTTC
CASSQGPRGAGVPYEQYF
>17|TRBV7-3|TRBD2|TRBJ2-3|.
TGTGCCAGCAGCTCCCAAGGAGCGGGAGGGCCAGCAGATACGCAGTATTTT
CASSSQGAGGPADTQYF
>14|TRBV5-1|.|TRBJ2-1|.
TGCGCCAGCAGCCCCAGCGGGCCTCGGGATGAGCAGTTCTTC
CASSPSGPRDEQFF
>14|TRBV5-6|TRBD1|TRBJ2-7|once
TGTGCCAGCACCCGACAGGGGGAGACCTACGAGCAGTACTTC
CASTRQGETYEQYF
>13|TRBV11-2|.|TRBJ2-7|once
TGTGCCAGCAGCTTAGTTCAGGGTACCGAGCAGTACTTC
CASSLVQGTEQYF
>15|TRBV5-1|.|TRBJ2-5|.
TGCGCCAGCAGCTTGACATGGGGCCACCAAGAGACCCAGTACTTC
CASSLTWGHQETQYF
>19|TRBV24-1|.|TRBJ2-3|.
TGTGCCACCAGTGATTCCTCCCTACTTACCGGGACTAGCACAGATACGCAGTATTTT
CATSDSSLLTGTSTDTQYF
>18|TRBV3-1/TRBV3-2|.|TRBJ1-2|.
TGTGCCAGCAGCCAAGAAGGGGACGCTAGGACAGCCAACTATGGCTACACCTTC
CASSQEGDARTANYGYTF
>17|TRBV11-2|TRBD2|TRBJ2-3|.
TGTGCCAGCAGCCGCGGGACTAGCGGGGGGAGAACAGATACGCAGTATTTT
CASSRGTSGGRTDTQYF
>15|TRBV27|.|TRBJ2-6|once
TGTGCCAGCAGTTTCTGGGGGGCTGGGGCCAACGTCCTGACTTTC
CASSFWGAGANVLTF
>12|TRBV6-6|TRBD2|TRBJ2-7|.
TGTGCCAGCAGTCCCGGGGGGTACGAGCAGTACTTC
CASSPGGYEQYF
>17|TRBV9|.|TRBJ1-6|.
TGTGCCAGCAGCCTTTCTGACTTGAGCTCCTATAATTCACCCCTCCACTTT
CASSLSDLSSYNSPLHF
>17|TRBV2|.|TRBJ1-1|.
TGTGCCAGCCGTGGGGGGGGCTCGACCCCCCTTTTTGCTGAAGCTTTCTTT
CASRGGGSTPLFAEAFF
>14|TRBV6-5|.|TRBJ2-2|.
TGTGCCAGCTTGTGGGGCGGCCCGTTCGGGGAGCTGTTTTTT
CASLWGGPFGELFF
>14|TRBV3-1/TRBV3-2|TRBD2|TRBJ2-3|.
TGTGCCAGCAGCGCGGGGGGGCCGGCAGATACGCAGTATTTT
CASSAGGPADTQYF
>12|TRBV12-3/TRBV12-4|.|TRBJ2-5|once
TGTGCCAGCAGCAGGGGCTTTGAGACCCAGTACTTC
CASSRGFETQYF
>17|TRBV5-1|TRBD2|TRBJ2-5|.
TGCGCCAGCAGCAAGGGACTTAGCGGGGGCGGGATAGAGACCCAGTACTTC
CASSKGLSGGGIETQYF
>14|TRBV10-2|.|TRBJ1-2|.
TGCGCCAGCAGTCCAGGGCTACCTAACTATGGCTACACCTTC
CASSPGLPNYGYTF
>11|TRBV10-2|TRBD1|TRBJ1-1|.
TGCGCCAGCGTTGACAGGGGACCGGTTTTCTTT
CASVDRGPVFF
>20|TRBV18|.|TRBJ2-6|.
TGTGCCAGCTCACCCCAGCGCCGGAGGATCCCAGGCTCTGGGGCCAACGTCCTGACTTTC
CASSPQRRRIPGSGANVLTF
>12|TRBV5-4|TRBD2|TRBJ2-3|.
TGTGCCAGCAGCTCACGACTAGCCCCCTTCTATTTT
CASSSRLAPFYF
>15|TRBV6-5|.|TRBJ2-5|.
TGTGCCAGCAGTTTCAACCAGGGATTAGGGGAGACCCAGTACTTC
CASSFNQGLGETQYF
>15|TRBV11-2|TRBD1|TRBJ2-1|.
TGTGCCAGCAGCCAGAGGGGACAGGGGACCAATGAGCAGTTCTTC
CASSQRGQGTNEQFF
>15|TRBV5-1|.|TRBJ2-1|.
TGCGCCAGCAGCTTACAGGCCTCTACAGGGAATGAGCAGTTCTTC
CASSLQASTGNEQFF
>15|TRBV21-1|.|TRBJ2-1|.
TGTGCCAGCACCGAGGGACAGGTAATCTACAATGAGCAGTTCTTC
CASTEGQVIYNEQFF
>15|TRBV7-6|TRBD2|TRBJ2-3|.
TGTGCCAGCAGCTTAGGGACTAGCGGCACAGATACGCAGTATTTT
CASSLGTSGTDTQYF
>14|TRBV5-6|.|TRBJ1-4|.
TGTGCCAGCAGCTTGGGACAGTGGGGTGAAAAACTGTTTTTT
CASSLGQWGEKLFF
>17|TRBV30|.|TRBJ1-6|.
TGTGCCTGGAGTGTACTTCTTCGATCGATTGGTGGTTCACCCCTCCACTTT
CAWSVLLRSIGGSPLHF
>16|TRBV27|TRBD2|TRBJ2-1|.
TGTGCCAGCAGTTTCCTAGCGGGAGGGCCGACCGGTGAGCAGTTCTTC
CASSFLAGGPTGEQFF
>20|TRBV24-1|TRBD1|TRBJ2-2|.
TGTGCCACCAGTGATTTGCATGGGACAGGGGGACAGGTTGGGACCGGGGAGCTGTTTTTT
CATSDLHGTGGQVGTGELFF
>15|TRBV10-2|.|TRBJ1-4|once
TGCGCCAGCAGTGAGATCGGAGACCGGCAAGAAAAACTGTTTTTT
CASSEIGDRQEKLFF